This TCR beta chain was found in a study of cytomegalovirus exposure and HLA in healthy donors. Profiled with immunoSEQ multiplex PCR; TCRdb holds only in-frame clones, not every one. The sample has more than 150,000 clones; 84% are singletons. Germline CDR1 SGHRS, CDR2 YFSETQ. The ends were cut back, 5 bases at V and 8 bases at J, with 10 bases in the middle. The CDR3 has 12 amino acids. Details on this clone: The antigen is undetermined.

Overall study findings and caveats: Researchers catalogued about 150 TCR beta chains as cytomegalovirus-associated. Three CMV-associated chains were confirmed in vitro to be specific for CMV antigens. According to a later analysis, TCR clusters from the first cohort tended to co-occur in the 120 or so validation repertoires.

The rearrangement uses TRBV5-1 and TRBJ2-2, with D possibly being TRBD1 (5 bases). Sequencing was carried out using PBMCs. This clonotype was obtained from a man aged 18-30 years in good health and CMV-seropositive. The CDR3 sequence: CASRGPAGELFF. CDR3 in DNA: TGCGCCAGCAGGGGGCCAGCGGGGGAGCTGTTTTTT.